The 29 T cell receptor beta chains reported below all come from one sample, sequenced in a study of early T cells in non-severe SARS-CoV-2 infection. One entry per CDR3 protein, called by TCRdb with MiXCR from the 5' RACE reads. The table includes tens of thousands of distinct CDR3 sequences, 13% detected once. The specimen sequenced was whole blood. These receptors were taken from an adult who was a healthcare worker with PCR-confirmed SARS-CoV-2 infection or an uninfected control (not recorded which).

There are a few counts of this clonotype. The chain couples TRBV7-9 to TRBJ2-7; 10 nucleotides align to TRBD1. Germline CDR1 SEHNR, CDR2 FQNEAQ (reference sequence). This CDR3 spans 13 amino acids. V was pared by 6 bases and J by 6 bases, with 5 bases of the junction left unmatched. CDR3 DNA sequence: TGTGCCAGCAGACCCGACAGGGGGCCCGAGCAGTACTTC. It codes for CASRPDRGPEQYF. Using reference TRBV7-9 and TRBJ2-7 for the parts outside the CDR3, the full variable domain is DTGVSQNPRHKITKRGQNVTFRCDPISEHNRLYWYRQTLGQGPEFLTYFQNEAQLEKSRLLSDRFSAERPKGSFSTLEIQRTEQGDSAMYLCASRPDRGPEQYFGPGTRLTVT.

This clonotype has a handful of counts. V usage is TRBV7-6 and J usage is TRBJ2-2, with D possibly called TRBD1 or TRBD2 (6 bases each). Trimming stripped 5 bases from V and 4 bases from J, with 17 bases between. Germline lookup yields CDR1 SGHVS and CDR2 FNYEAQ. The CDR3 contains 16 residues. The CDR3 DNA reads TGTGCCAGCAGCCCCCGTAGGGGGACTGGCACCGGGGAGCTGTTTTTT. Protein product: CASSPRRGTGTGELFF.

This clonotype was seen more than once but under ten times. The chain is built from TRBV29-1 and TRBJ2-7; 10 nucleotides line up with TRBD1. Germline lookup yields CDR1 SQVTM and CDR2 ANQGSEA. Losses at the gene ends were 7 bases for V and 4 bases for J; bases not matched to a gene: 7. This CDR3 contains 13 residues. The chain's CDR3 is CSEVTGGCYEQYF. The CDR3 coding sequence is TGCAGCGAGGTGACAGGGGGCTGTTACGAGCAGTACTTC.

The rearrangement uses TRBV5-5 and TRBJ2-3; D possibly corresponds to TRBD1 (5 bases). The CDR3 has 17 amino acids. V lost 0 bases and J 4 bases, leaving 18 bases between the germline ends. Germline V gene lookup returns CDR1 SGHKS and CDR2 YYEKEE (reference sequence). CDR3 amino acids: CASSLVTPDIMPDTQYF. The CDR3 nucleotides read TGTGCCAGCAGCTTGGTGACTCCGGACATAATGCCAGATACGCAGTATTTT.

This clonotype was picked up a small number of times. CDR3 residues: CSAVDQGAPSYEQYF. The CDR3 nucleotides read TGCAGCGCCGTTGATCAGGGGGCCCCATCCTACGAGCAGTACTTC. The genes are TRBV29-1 and TRBJ2-7; 8 bases match TRBD1. The J segment lost 1 base and the V segment lost 7 bases, leaving 12 bases of the junction unmatched. Germline V gene data show CDR1 as SQVTM and CDR2 as ANQGSEA. CDR3 length equals 15 residues.

The CDR3 spells CASSLEGLSRGIRNTQYF. Written as DNA, the CDR3 is TGTGCCAGCAGCTTAGAAGGACTTTCGCGGGGAATCAGAAATACGCAGTATTTT. The rearrangement uses TRBV7-2 and TRBJ2-3; possibly TRBD2 for D (6 bases). V lost 1 base, J lost 7 bases, and 24 bases lay in between. The CDR3 contains 18 residues. Germline values: CDR1 SGHTA, CDR2 FQGNSA.

In its sample, this clonotype was seen a few times. The chain links TRBV2 to TRBJ2-7; 10 bases map to TRBD2. Losses at the gene ends were 6 bases for V and 9 bases for J; bases not matched to a gene: 8. Germline CDR1 reads SNHLY; CDR2 reads FYNNEI. This CDR3 region has 13 residues. Written as DNA, the CDR3 is TGTGCCAGCAGAGGACTAGCGGTCATGTGGCAGTACTTC. This gives the protein CASRGLAVMWQYF.

The V gene is TRBV6-1, the J gene TRBJ1-5, with a possible D match to TRBD1 (6 bases). Trimming removed 4 bases from V and 2 bases from J, with 9 bases in between. Germline V gene lookup returns CDR1 MNHNS and CDR2 SASEGT. The CDR3 length is 14 residues. CDR3 coding DNA: TGTGCCAGCAGTGCCTACAGGGGCAATCAGCCCCAGCATTTT. It is translated as CASSAYRGNQPQHF.

This clonotype was detected ten times or more. The rearrangement joins TRBV19 to TRBJ2-5; D might be TRBD1 (5 bases). From germline, CDR1 is LNHDA and CDR2 SQIVND (reference sequence). V shed 5 bases and J shed 10 bases, with 17 bases lying between them. The CDR3 has 13 amino acids. The CDR3 protein is CASSLGIDTGQYF. In DNA form, the CDR3 reads TGTGCCAGTAGTCTTGGTATTGACACAGGCCAGTACTTC. The variable domain in full, completed from reference TRBV19 and TRBJ2-5, reads DGGITQSPKYLFRKEGQNVTLSCEQNLNHDAMYWYRQDPGQGLRLIYYSQIVNDFQKGDIAEGYSVSREKKESFPLTVTSAQKNPTAFYLCASSLGIDTGQYFGPGTRLLVL.

The table lists this clonotype with many counts. The V call is TRBV6-4, the J call TRBJ2-1; 10 nucleotides align to TRBD2. V gave up 5 bases and J gave up 7 bases; unmatched junction bases: 14. Germline assignment: CDR1 MRHNA and CDR2 SNTAGT. This CDR3 is 17 amino acids long. This CDR3 is CASSPIVLAGVENEQFF. The CDR3 DNA is TGTGCCAGCAGTCCCATTGTTCTAGCGGGAGTAGAAAATGAGCAGTTCTTC.

In its sample, this clonotype was seen many times. The V call is TRBV4-3, the J call TRBJ1-1; 7 bases map to TRBD1. CDR1 is LGHNA and CDR2 is YSLEER in the germline V gene. Trimming took 3 bases from V and 2 from J; bases not matched to a gene: 6. CDR3 size: 15 residues. For the CDR3, the DNA is TGCGCCAGCAGCCACCAAGACAGGGCTAACACTGAAGCTTTCTTT. This gives the protein CASSHQDRANTEAFF.

To note about this clonotype: A read error may explain this, as a much larger clone is one base away. The chain is built from TRBV4-2 and TRBJ2-5, with D perhaps matching TRBD1 (6 bases). Germline-derived CDR1 and CDR2 are LGHNA and YNFKEQ. V was cut by 3 bases and J by 5 bases, with 19 bases left in between. The CDR3 is 16 amino acids. The CDR3 bases are TGTGCCAGCAGCCAGCCCCCGGGACATGCAACGGAGACCCAGTACTTC. Its protein product is CASSQPPGHATETQYF.

This clonotype was recorded many times. The gene calls are TRBV7-2 and TRBJ2-7, with 7 positions matching TRBD2. The CDR3 has 16 amino acids. CDR1 and CDR2 from the germline V gene are SGHTA and FQGNSA. V shed 5 bases, J shed 3 bases, and the junction held 13 bases outside the gene matches. CDR3 nucleotides: TGTGCCAGCAGCCCGTTCGGGGTAGCGGGTCTCTACGAGCAGTACTTC. Protein: CASSPFGVAGLYEQYF.

There are many counts of this clonotype. The gene calls are TRBV7-9 and TRBJ1-5, with 10 bases identical to TRBD1. V lost 5 bases, J lost 0 bases, and 1 base stayed unmatched. Germline CDR1 and CDR2: SEHNR and FQNEAQ (reference sequence). The CDR3 has 15 amino acids. CDR3: CASSRDRGSNQPQHF. For the CDR3, the DNA is TGTGCCAGCAGCAGGGACAGGGGTAGCAATCAGCCCCAGCATTTT.

The table lists this clonotype with a few counts. V usage is TRBV2 and J usage is TRBJ1-1; D may be TRBD1 (5 bases). This CDR3 is 13 amino acids long. Trimming cost V 6 bases and J 5 bases, with 13 bases left between them. Per the germline V gene, CDR1 is SNHLY and CDR2 is FYNNEI. The CDR3 DNA sequence: TGTGCCAGCAGCCAGGGCGGAACTACTGAAGCTTTCTTT. This encodes CASSQGGTTEAFF.

This rearrangement joins TRBV7-9 to TRBJ2-3; 11 bases are shared with TRBD2. Germline V gene sequence: CDR1 SEHNR, CDR2 FQNEAQ (reference sequence). Trimming took 5 bases from V and 5 from J; bases not matched to a gene: 3. This CDR3 spans 14 amino acids. CDR3 bases: TGTGCCAGCAGCCCACTAGCGGGAGTAGATACGCAGTATTTT. Its translation: CASSPLAGVDTQYF. Looking up the rest from reference TRBV7-9 and TRBJ2-3 gives the full variable domain: DTGVSQNPRHKITKRGQNVTFRCDPISEHNRLYWYRQTLGQGPEFLTYFQNEAQLEKSRLLSDRFSAERPKGSFSTLEIQRTEQGDSAMYLCASSPLAGVDTQYFGPGTRLTVL.

This clonotype was found a few times. The J gene is TRBJ2-5, the V gene TRBV3-1; D unresolved. This CDR3 is 16 amino acids long. CDR1 is LGHDT, CDR2 YNNKEL, per germline (reference sequence). The V gene lost 1 base and the J gene lost 2 bases, with 14 bases spanning the gap. The CDR3 loop is CASSQGVRAQQETQYF. Here the CDR3 DNA reads TGTGCCAGCAGCCAAGGGGTCCGGGCTCAACAAGAGACCCAGTACTTC.

CDR3 sequence: CASGRLAGAVNTQYF. The CDR3 coding sequence is TGTGCCAGCGGGAGATTAGCGGGAGCGGTCAATACGCAGTATTTT. The gene calls are TRBV6-1 and TRBJ2-3, with 9 bases matching TRBD2. The V gene end was trimmed by 8 bases and the J gene end by 7 bases; junction bases not matched to a gene: 13. This CDR3 region has 15 residues. Looked up from germline, CDR1 is MNHNS and CDR2 is SASEGT.

This clonotype was picked up a small number of times. The chain couples TRBV4-2 to TRBJ1-2, with 7 nucleotides matching TRBD1. CDR1 LGHNA and CDR2 YNFKEQ come from the germline V gene. The CDR3 spans 14 residues. V lost 4 bases to trimming and J lost 0 bases; unmatched junction nucleotides: 2. The CDR3 region has the DNA TGTGCCAGCAGCCCGGGACAGTCTAACTATGGCTACACCTTC. Translated, it gives CASSPGQSNYGYTF.

This clonotype has ten or more counts. The V gene is TRBV4-1, the J gene TRBJ1-5; D is perhaps TRBD1 (6 bases). V dropped 1 base and J dropped 3 bases, with 10 bases sitting between them. Germline V CDR1 and CDR2: MGHRA, YSYEKL. The CDR3 consists of 15 residues. The DNA for the CDR3 is TGCGCCAGCAGCCAAGGCGGACAGTTCAATCAGCCCCAGCATTTT. Its protein product is CASSQGGQFNQPQHF.

This clonotype is medium-sized. V usage is TRBV7-6 and J usage is TRBJ2-6; TRBD1 matches 7 bases. V was clipped by 4 bases and J by 3 bases; unmatched bases: 3. Germline V gene sequence: CDR1 SGHVS, CDR2 FNYEAQ. The CDR3 loop spans 15 amino acids. This CDR3 is CASSSTGVGANVLTF. DNA for the CDR3: TGTGCCAGCAGCTCCACAGGGGTTGGGGCCAACGTCCTGACTTTC.

This rearrangement joins TRBV5-1 to TRBJ2-7; D is unclear. V lost 0 bases to trimming and J lost 0 bases, with 7 bases between them. The CDR3 runs to 14 residues. From germline, CDR1 is SGHRS and CDR2 YFSETQ. DNA of the CDR3: TGCGCCAGCAGCTTGGATACTTCCTCCTACGAGCAGTACTTC. It codes for CASSLDTSSYEQYF.

In its sample, this clonotype was seen many times. V gene TRBV29-1 combines with J gene TRBJ1-1; D is perhaps TRBD1 (5 bases). With 3 bases removed from V and 2 bases from J, the gap between germline ends came to 10 bases. Per germline, CDR1 SQVTM and CDR2 ANQGSEA. The CDR3 has 13 residues. The CDR3 sequence: CSVDRQINTEAFF. CDR3 in DNA: TGCAGCGTTGATCGACAGATCAACACTGAAGCTTTCTTT. Filled out from reference TRBV29-1 and TRBJ1-1, the complete variable domain reads SAVISQKPSRDICQRGTSLTIQCQVDSQVTMMFWYRQQPGQSLTLIATANQGSEATYESGFVIDKFPISRPNLTFSTLTVSNMSPEDSSIYLCSVDRQINTEAFFGQGTRLTVV.

The chain has TRBV20-1 and TRBJ2-3; TRBD2 might be the D (6 bases). The CDR3 sequence is 18 residues long. Trimming stripped 0 bases from V and 2 bases from J, with 21 bases between. The V gene's germline CDR1 is DFQATT and CDR2 SNEGSKA (reference sequence). The CDR3 region has the DNA TGCAGTGCTAGAGATCGGTTATTAGCGGCAATAATCACAGATACGCAGTATTTT. It codes for CSARDRLLAAIITDTQYF.

This clonotype was counted many times. This chain links TRBV11-2 with TRBJ2-2; D perhaps matches TRBD1 (5 bases). The CDR3 is 14 residues long. The V gene's germline CDR1 is SGHAT and CDR2 FQNNGV. Trimming shortened V by 4 bases and J by 6 bases, and 12 bases separated the two germline ends. The CDR3 DNA sequence: TGTGCCAGCAGCTCCAGGGTGGGGTCCGGGGAGCTGTTTTTT. Translated, it gives CASSSRVGSGELFF.

The table lists this clonotype with many counts. V usage is TRBV18 and J usage is TRBJ1-5; D gene uncertain. V was cut by 1 base and J by 2 bases, with 12 bases left in between. Germline V gene sequence: CDR1 KGHSH, CDR2 LQKENI. The CDR3 is 16 amino acids. The CDR3 region is CASSPLAGSGNQPQHF. In DNA, the CDR3 is TGTGCCAGCTCACCACTGGCAGGCTCGGGCAATCAGCCCCAGCATTTT. The full variable domain, with the rest looked up from reference TRBV18 and TRBJ1-5, is NAGVMQNPRHLVRRRGQEARLRCSPMKGHSHVYWYRQLPEEGLKFMVYLQKENIIDESGMPKERFSAEFPKEGPSILRIQQVVRGDSAAYFCASSPLAGSGNQPQHFGDGTRLSIL.

The chain joins TRBV7-3 to TRBJ2-5; D is possibly TRBD1 or TRBD2 (5 bases each). Trimming shortened V by 4 bases and J by 2 bases, and 17 bases separated the two germline ends. The germline V gene has CDR1 SGHTA and CDR2 FQGTGA. The CDR3 is made up of 16 amino acids. As DNA, the CDR3 is TGTGCCAGCAGCTCAGATAGCGTGGGACGACAAGAGACCCAGTACTTC. This codes for CASSSDSVGRQETQYF.

This clonotype was counted a few times. This chain links TRBV7-9 with TRBJ2-1; 9 bases map to TRBD2. CDR3 length: 12 amino acids. Trimming at V came to 5 bases and at J to 9 bases, leaving 2 bases not matched to a gene. CDR1 is SEHNR and CDR2 is FQNEAQ in the germline V gene (reference sequence). In DNA form, the CDR3 reads TGTGCCAGCAGCCTGCGGGGGGGTGAGCAGTTCTTC. It translates to CASSLRGGEQFF.

The chain links TRBV6-2 or TRBV6-3 to TRBJ1-1; 7 bases agree with TRBD1. Germline CDR1 MNHEY, CDR2 SVGEGT. The junction had 10 bases not matched to a gene; V was cut back by 8 bases and J by 10 bases. The CDR3 covers 12 residues. The CDR3 protein is CASGDRVRRAFF. For the CDR3, the DNA is TGTGCCAGCGGCGACAGGGTACGACGAGCTTTCTTT.